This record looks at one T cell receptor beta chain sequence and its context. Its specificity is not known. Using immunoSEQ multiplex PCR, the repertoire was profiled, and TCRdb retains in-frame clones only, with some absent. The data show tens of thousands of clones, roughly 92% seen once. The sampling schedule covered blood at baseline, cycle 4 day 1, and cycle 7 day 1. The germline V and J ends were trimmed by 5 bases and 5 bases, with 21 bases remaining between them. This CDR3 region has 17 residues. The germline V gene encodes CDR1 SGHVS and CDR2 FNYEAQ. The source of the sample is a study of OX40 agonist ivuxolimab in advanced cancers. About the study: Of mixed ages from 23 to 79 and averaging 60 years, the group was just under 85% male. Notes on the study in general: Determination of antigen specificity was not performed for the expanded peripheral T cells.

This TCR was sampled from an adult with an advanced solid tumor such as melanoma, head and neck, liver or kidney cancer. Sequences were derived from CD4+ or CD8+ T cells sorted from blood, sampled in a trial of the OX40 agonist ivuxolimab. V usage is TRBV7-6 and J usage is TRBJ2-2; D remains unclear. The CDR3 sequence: CASSPISELGRTGELFF. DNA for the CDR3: TGTGCCAGCAGCCCCATTTCGGAACTTGGTAGAACCGGGGAGCTGTTTTTT.